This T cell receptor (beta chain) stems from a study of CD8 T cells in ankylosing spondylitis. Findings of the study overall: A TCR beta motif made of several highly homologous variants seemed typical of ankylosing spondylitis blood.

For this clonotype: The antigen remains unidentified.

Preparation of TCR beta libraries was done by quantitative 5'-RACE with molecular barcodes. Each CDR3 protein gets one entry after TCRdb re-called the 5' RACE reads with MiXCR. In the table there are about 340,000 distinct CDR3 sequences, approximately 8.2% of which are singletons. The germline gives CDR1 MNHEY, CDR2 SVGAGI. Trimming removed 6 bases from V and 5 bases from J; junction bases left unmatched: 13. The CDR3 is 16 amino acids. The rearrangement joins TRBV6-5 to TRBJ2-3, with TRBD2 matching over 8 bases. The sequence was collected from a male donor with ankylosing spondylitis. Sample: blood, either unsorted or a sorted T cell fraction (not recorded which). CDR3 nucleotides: TGTGCCAGCAGGTCCTCGGGGGCGGGAGGCGGAGATACGCAGTATTTT. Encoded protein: CASRSSGAGGGDTQYF.